The 7 T cell receptor beta chains below all came from one sample that was sequenced in a study of T cell clones after liver transplantation. The protocol was immunoSEQ multiplex PCR, while the TCRdb copy is restricted to in-frame clones and leaves out a portion. This sample yields 45,000 to 60,000 clones, of which around 70% are seen a single time; roughly a tenth belongs to the top ten. The sequencing used CD4+ T cells from blood, collected at the 22-month timepoint. Receptors were obtained from a human patient who received a liver transplant. Some of the T cells might come from the graft donor.

This chain joins TRBV6-5 and TRBJ2-7; TRBD2 might be the D (7 bases). CDR1 and CDR2 from the germline V gene are MNHEY and SVGAGI. The CDR3 runs 13 residues. Trimming stripped 8 bases from V and 4 bases from J, with 15 bases between. The CDR3 region is CASSKGGLYEQYF. The DNA for the CDR3 is TGTGCCAGCTCCAAGGGGGGGTTGTACGAGCAGTACTTC.

There are a few counts of this clone. The J gene is TRBJ1-2, the V gene TRBV11-2; D unresolved. V gave up 1 base and J gave up 2 bases, with 5 bases separating them. Germline V gene data show CDR1 as SGHAT and CDR2 as FQNNGV. The CDR3 consists of 13 residues. In DNA form, the CDR3 reads TGTGCCAGCAGCTTAGGACCCAACTATGGCTACACCTTC. This translates into CASSLGPNYGYTF.

The chain joins TRBV4-2 to TRBJ2-7; the match to TRBD1 covers 7 bases. CDR1 LGHNA and CDR2 YNFKEQ come from the germline V gene. CDR3 length equals 13 residues. Trimming at V came to 0 bases and at J to 7 bases, leaving 3 bases not matched to a gene. CDR3 sequence reads: CASSQDRDSEQYF. Here the CDR3 DNA reads TGTGCCAGCAGCCAAGATAGGGACAGTGAGCAGTACTTC.

This rearrangement joins TRBV10-3 to TRBJ1-1; 9 bases map to TRBD1. The CDR3 has 13 residues. V gave up 11 bases and J gave up 0 bases; unmatched junction bases: 4. CDR1 ENHRY and CDR2 SYGVKD come from the germline V gene. The CDR3 protein is CACRTGVNTEAFF. In DNA, the CDR3 is TGTGCCTGCAGGACAGGGGTGAACACTGAAGCTTTCTTT.

The genes are TRBV9 and TRBJ1-2; 12 bases are shared with TRBD1. Germline V gene sequence: CDR1 SGDLS, CDR2 YYNGEE. V gave up 2 bases and J gave up 8 bases; unmatched junction bases: 16. The CDR3 spans 18 residues. This CDR3 is CASSVSLGTGGFLGGYTF. The CDR3 DNA reads as TGTGCCAGCAGCGTCTCTCTTGGGACAGGGGGCTTCCTCGGCGGCTACACCTTC. Using reference TRBV9 and TRBJ1-2 for the parts outside the CDR3, the full variable domain is DSGVTQTPKHLITATGQRVTLRCSPRSGDLSVYWYQQSLDQGLQFLIQYYNGEERAKGNILERFSAQQFPDLHSELNLSSLELGDSALYFCASSVSLGTGGFLGGYTFGSGTRLTVV.

This clone appeared a few times. The rearrangement joins TRBV7-9 to TRBJ2-3; D gene ambiguous. V gave up 5 bases and J gave up 0 bases, with 9 bases separating them. Germline-derived CDR1 and CDR2 are SEHNR and FQNEAQ (reference sequence). The CDR3 contains 14 residues. The CDR3 protein is CASSLGTSTDTQYF. The CDR3 nucleotides are TGTGCCAGCAGCCTGGGAACTAGCACAGATACGCAGTATTTT.

This clone was observed a single time. The rearrangement joins TRBV14 to TRBJ2-3; D unclear. The length of the CDR3 is 12 residues. Germline V gene sequence: CDR1 SGHDN, CDR2 FVKESK. Trimming cost V 2 bases and J 7 bases, with 7 bases left between them. The CDR3 here is CASSQSRYTQYF. The CDR3 DNA reads as TGTGCCAGCAGCCAATCGAGATATACGCAGTATTTT.